The clone carrying this T cell receptor beta chain was observed many times. As yet, its antigen is unknown. Noted time point: pre-sensitization, week 0. Documented treatment: therapeutic diphenylcyclopropenone sensitization with weekly scalp DPC. Germline V CDR1 and CDR2: MNHEY, SVGEGT. V was pared by 4 bases and J by 0 bases, with 9 bases between. The length of the CDR3 is 14 residues. Each CDR3 protein is one row after TCRdb ran MiXCR on the RACE reads. The sample yields around 120,000 distinct CDR3 sequences, approximately 13% seen once. The sample comes from a study of human T cells and chemical hapten exposure. Study-wide points: Sensitizing with DPC caused no change in TCRs above 1 in 1000 frequency.

The TCR comes from a woman aged 18-35 years with alopecia areata. Some clones in this sample may be carry-over from other donors' samples. Sequences were derived from whole blood, sampled in connection with sensitization to the hapten diphenylcyclopropenone (DPC). The V and J genes are TRBV6-2 or TRBV6-3 and TRBJ2-5; TRBD1 is a possible D gene (6 bases). Here the CDR3 DNA reads TGTGCCAGCAGTTCAGGACAGTACCAAGAGACCCAGTACTTC. This codes for CASSSGQYQETQYF.